This T cell receptor beta chain was identified during a study of control samples from healthy donors and cancer patients. The CDR3 sequence is 14 residues long. Trimming took 0 bases from V and 0 from J, leaving 5 bases between them. Germline lookup yields CDR1 KGHSH and CDR2 LQKENI. Assay used: immunoSEQ multiplex PCR; TCRdb lists only in-frame clones, some missing. The sample consists of around 71,000 clones, 90% of them appearing once. The chain joins TRBV18 to TRBJ1-1; no clear D. Sequenced input: PBMCs. The sequence came from a woman aged 50 to 65 with colorectal cancer. CDR3 amino acids: CASSPPRLNTEAFF. As DNA, the CDR3 is TGTGCCAGCTCACCACCGCGGCTGAACACTGAAGCTTTCTTT.